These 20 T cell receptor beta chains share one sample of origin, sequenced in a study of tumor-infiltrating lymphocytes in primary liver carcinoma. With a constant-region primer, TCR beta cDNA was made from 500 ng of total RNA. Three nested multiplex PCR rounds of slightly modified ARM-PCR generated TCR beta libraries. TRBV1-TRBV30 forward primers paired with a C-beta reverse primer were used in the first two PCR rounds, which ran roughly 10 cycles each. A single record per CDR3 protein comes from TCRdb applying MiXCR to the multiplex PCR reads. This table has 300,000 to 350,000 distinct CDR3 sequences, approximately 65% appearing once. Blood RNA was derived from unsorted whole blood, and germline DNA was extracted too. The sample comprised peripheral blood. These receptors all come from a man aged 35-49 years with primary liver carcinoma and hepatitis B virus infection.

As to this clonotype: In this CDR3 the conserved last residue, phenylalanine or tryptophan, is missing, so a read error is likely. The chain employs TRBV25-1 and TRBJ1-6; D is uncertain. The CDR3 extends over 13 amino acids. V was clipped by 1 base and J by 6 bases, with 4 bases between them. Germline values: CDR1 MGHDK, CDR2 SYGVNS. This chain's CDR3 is CASSESGNSPLHS. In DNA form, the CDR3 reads TGTGCCAGCAGTGAATCGGGTAATTCACCCCTCCACTCT.

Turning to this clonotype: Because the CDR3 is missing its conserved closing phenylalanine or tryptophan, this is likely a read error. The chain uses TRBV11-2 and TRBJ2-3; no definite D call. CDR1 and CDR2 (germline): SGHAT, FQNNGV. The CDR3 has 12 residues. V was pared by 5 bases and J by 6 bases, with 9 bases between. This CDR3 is CASSPPVDTQYY. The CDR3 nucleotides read TGTGCCAGCAGCCCACCCGTGGATACGCAGTATTAT.

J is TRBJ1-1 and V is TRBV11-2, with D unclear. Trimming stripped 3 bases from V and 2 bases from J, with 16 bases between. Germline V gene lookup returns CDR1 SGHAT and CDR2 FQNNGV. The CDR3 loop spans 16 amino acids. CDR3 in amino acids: CASSFANSSGNTEAFF. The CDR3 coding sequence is TGTGCCAGCAGCTTCGCTAACAGCTCGGGAAACACTGAAGCTTTCTTT.

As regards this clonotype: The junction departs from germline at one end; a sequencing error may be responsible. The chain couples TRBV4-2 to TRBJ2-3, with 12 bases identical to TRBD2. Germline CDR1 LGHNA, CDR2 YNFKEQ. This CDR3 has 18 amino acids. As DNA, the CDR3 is TGTGCCAGCAGCCACCGCCCGGAACTAGCGGGGGGCACAGATGCGCAGTATTTT. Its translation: CASSHRPELAGGTDAQYF.

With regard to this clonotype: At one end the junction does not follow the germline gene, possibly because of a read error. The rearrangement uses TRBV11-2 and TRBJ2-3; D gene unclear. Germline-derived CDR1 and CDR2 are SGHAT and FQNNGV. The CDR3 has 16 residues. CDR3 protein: CASGLGSSSYKDTQYF. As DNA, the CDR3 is TGTGCCAGCGGCTTAGGATCCAGCTCCTACAAAGATACGCAGTATTTT. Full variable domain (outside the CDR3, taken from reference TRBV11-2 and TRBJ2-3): EAGVAQSPRYKIIEKRQSVAFWCNPISGHATLYWYQQILGQGPKLLIQFQNNGVVDDSQLPKDRFSAERLKGVDSTLKIQPAKLEDSAVYLCASGLGSSSYKDTQYFGPGTRLTVL.

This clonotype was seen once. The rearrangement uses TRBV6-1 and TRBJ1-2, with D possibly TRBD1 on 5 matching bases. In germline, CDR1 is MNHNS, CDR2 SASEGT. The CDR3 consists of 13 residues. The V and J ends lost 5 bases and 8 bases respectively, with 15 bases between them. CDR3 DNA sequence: TGTGCCAGCAGTCCAGGGAATTCACAGGGCTACACCTTC. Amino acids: CASSPGNSQGYTF.

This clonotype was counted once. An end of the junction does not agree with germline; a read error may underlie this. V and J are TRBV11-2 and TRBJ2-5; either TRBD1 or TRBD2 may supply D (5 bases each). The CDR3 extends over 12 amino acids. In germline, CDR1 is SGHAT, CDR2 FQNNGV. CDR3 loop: CASSSQGETRYF. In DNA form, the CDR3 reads TGTGCAAGCAGCTCTCAGGGAGAGACCCGGTACTTC. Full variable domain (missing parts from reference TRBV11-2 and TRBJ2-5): EAGVAQSPRYKIIEKRQSVAFWCNPISGHATLYWYQQILGQGPKLLIQFQNNGVVDDSQLPKDRFSAERLKGVDSTLKIQPAKLEDSAVYLCASSSQGETRYFGPGTRLLVL.

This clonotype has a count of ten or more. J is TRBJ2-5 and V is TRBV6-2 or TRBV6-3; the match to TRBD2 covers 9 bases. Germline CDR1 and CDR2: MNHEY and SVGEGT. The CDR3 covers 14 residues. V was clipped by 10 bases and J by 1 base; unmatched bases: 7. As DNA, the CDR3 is TGTGCCACCAGACTAGCGGCTCCCCAAGAGACCCAGTACTTC. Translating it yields CATRLAAPQETQYF.

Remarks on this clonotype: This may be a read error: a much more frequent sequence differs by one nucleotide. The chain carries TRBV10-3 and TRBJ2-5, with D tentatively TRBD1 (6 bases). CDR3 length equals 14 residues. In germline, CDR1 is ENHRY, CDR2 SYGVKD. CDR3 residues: CVISGDSGVETQYF. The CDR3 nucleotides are TGTGTCATCAGCGGTGACTCAGGGGTAGAGACCCAGTACTTC.

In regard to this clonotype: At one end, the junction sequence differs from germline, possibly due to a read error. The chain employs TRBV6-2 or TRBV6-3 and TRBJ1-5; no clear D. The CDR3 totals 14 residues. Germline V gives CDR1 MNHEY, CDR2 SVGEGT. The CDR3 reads CSSRSRAHGQPQHF. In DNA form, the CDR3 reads TGTTCCAGCAGAAGCCGTGCCCACGGTCAGCCCCAGCATTTT.

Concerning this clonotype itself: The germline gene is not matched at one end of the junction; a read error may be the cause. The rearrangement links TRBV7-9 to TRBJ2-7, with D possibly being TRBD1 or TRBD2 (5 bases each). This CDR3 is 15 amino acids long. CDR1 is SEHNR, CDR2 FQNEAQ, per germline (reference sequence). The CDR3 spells CASSSNRDRTYELYF. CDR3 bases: TGTGCCAGCAGCTCGAACCGGGACCGAACCTACGAGCTGTACTTC.

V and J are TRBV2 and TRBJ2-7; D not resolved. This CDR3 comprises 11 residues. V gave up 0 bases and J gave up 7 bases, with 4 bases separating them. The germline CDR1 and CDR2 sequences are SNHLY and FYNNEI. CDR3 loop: CASSEAYEQYF. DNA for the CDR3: TGTGCCAGCAGTGAAGCGTATGAGCAGTACTTC.

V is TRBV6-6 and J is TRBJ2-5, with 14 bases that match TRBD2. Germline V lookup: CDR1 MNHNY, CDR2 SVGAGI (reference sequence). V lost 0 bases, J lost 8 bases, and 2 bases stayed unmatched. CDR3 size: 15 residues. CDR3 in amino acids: CASSYSGTSGRTQYF. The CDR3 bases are TGTGCCAGCAGTTACTCCGGGACTAGCGGGAGAACCCAGTACTTC.

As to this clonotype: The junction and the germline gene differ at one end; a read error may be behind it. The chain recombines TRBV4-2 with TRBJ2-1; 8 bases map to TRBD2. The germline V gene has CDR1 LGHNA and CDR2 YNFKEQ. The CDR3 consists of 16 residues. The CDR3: CASSTSRGGSYDEQFF. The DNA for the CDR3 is TGTGCCAGCAGCACGTCCCGGGGGGGATCCTACGATGAACAGTTCTTC.

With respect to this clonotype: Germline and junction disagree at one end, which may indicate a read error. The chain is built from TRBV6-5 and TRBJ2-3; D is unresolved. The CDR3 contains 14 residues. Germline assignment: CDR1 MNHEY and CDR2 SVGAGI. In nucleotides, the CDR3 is TGTGCCAGCAGCCGCACCGGCAGCACAGATACGCAGTACTTT. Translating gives CASSRTGSTDTQYF.

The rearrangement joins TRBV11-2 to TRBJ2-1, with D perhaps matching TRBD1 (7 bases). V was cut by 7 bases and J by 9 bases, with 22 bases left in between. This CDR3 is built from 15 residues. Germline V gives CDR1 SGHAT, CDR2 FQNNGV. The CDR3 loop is CASNQGDFAWSEQFF. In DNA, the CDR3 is TGTGCCAGCAACCAGGGGGACTTCGCTTGGAGTGAGCAGTTCTTC.

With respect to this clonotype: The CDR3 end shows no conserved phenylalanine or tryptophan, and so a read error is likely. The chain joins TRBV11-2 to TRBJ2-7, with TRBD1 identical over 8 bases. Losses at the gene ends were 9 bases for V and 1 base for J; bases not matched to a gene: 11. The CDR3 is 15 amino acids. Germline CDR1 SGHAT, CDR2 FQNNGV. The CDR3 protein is CARSSGQGLSYEQYY. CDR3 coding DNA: TGTGCCAGAAGCAGTGGACAGGGTCTTTCCTACGAGCAGTACTAC.

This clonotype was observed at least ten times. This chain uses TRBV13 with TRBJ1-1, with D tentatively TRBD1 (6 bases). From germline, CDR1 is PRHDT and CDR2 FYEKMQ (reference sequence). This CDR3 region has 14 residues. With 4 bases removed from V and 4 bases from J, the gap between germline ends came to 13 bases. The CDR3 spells CASSSFRGGTEAFF. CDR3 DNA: TGTGCCAGCAGCTCCTTCAGGGGCGGCACTGAAGCTTTCTTT. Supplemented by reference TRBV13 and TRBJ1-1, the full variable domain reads AAGVIQSPRHLIKEKRETATLKCYPIPRHDTVYWYQQGPGQDPQFLISFYEKMQSDKGSIPDRFSAQQFSDYHSELNMSSLELGDSALYFCASSSFRGGTEAFFGQGTRLTVV.

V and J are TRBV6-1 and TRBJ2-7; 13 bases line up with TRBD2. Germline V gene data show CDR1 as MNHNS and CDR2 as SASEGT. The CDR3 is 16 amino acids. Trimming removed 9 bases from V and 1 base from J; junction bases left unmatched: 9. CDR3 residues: CARSSGTSGTSYEQYF. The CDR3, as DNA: TGTGCCAGAAGTTCCGGGACTAGCGGGACGTCCTACGAGCAGTACTTC.

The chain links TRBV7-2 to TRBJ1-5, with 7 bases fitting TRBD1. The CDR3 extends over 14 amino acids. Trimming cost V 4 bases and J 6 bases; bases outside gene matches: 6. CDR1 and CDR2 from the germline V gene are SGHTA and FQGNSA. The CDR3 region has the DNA TGTGCCAGCAGCTCTCAGGGGGGAGGTCAGCCCCAGCATTTT. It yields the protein CASSSQGGGQPQHF.